Reported below is one T cell receptor (beta chain). The antigen is unknown. This CDR3 has 15 residues. V was cut by 8 bases and J by 4 bases, with 20 bases left in between. Looked up from germline, CDR1 is SNHLY and CDR2 is FYNNEI. The PCR was carried out with 60 Vbeta primers and 13 Jbeta primers. Some clones are missing from TCRdb's copy, which holds only in-frame ones; the method was immunoSEQ multiplex PCR. The sample consists of 150,000 to 200,000 clones, roughly 70% of them appearing once. The data stem from a study of cytomegalovirus exposure and HLA in healthy donors. Broader study findings: CMV serostatus was the sole immune exposure information available.

The V call is TRBV2, the J call TRBJ2-5; perhaps TRBD1 as D (6 bases). The origin of this receptor is a girl aged 5-17 years in good health and CMV-seronegative. The sample taken for sequencing was PBMCs. The CDR3 region has the DNA TGTGCCAGCCCTCAAGGGGCAGGGGTGAGAGAGACCCAGTACTTC. It specifies CASPQGAGVRETQYF.